This entry is about one TCR beta chain. What it binds is not known. Mismatch with germline at one junction end may stem from a read error. The data were taken from a study of vaccination effects on CD4 cells after COVID-19. Study-wide results and limits: Clones arising from infection and from vaccination showed marked clonal contraction late after vaccination. Common cold coronaviruses were cross-recognized by only 1 of 255 vaccine-induced clones in healthy vaccinees.

This CDR3 is 11 amino acids long. Germline values: CDR1 MNHEY, CDR2 SVGAGI. Viral peptide pool expansion of antigen-specific CD4+ T cells preceded sequencing in the ViraFEST assay. It was after approximately 11 days of culture that CD4+ T cells were isolated. Either the BNT162b2 or mRNA-1273 vaccine was given to participants in two doses. Neither prior SARS-CoV-2 infection nor positive nucleocapsid antibodies were present in the vaccine recipients. Assay used: immunoSEQ multiplex PCR; TCRdb lists only in-frame clones, some missing. The sample records approximately 61,000 clones, roughly 72% being singletons.

The source was CD4+ T cells from PBMCs cultured with HCoV-229E spike peptides, collected after COVID-19 vaccination. The V and J genes are TRBV6-5 and TRBJ2-1; the D gene is possibly TRBD1 (6 bases). The TCR sequence derives from a human donor who received a COVID-19 vaccine. CDR3: CASSYGGLTLF. For the CDR3, the DNA is TGTGCCAGCAGTTACGGGGGCCTGACGCTCTTC.